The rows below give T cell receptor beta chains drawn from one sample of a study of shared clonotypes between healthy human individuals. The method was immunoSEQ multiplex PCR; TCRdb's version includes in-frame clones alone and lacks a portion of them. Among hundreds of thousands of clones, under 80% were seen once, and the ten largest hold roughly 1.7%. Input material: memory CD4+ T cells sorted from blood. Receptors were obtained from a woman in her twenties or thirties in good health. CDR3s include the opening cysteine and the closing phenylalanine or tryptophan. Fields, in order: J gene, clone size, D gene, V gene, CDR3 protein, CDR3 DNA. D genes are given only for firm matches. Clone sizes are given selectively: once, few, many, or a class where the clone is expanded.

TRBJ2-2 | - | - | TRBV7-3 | CASTGGAGELFF | TGTGCCAGCACTGGTGGGGCCGGGGAGCTGTTTTTT
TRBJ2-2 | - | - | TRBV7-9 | CASSSERTGELFF | TGTGCCAGCAGCTCAGAACGGACCGGGGAGCTGTTTTTT
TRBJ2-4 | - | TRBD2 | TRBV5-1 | CASRLTSAQNIQYF | TGCGCCAGCAGACTTACTAGCGCGCAAAACATTCAGTACTTC
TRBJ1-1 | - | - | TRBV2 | CASTITTVNTEAFF | TGTGCCAGCACTATAACGACGGTGAACACTGAAGCTTTCTTT
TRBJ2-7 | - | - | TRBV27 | CASSFSDRATYEQYF | TGTGCCAGCAGTTTCAGTGACCGAGCGACCTACGAGCAGTACTTC
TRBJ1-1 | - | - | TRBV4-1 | CASSQDRFPGPGNKAFF | TGCGCCAGCAGCCAAGACAGATTCCCGGGCCCAGGGAATAAAGCTTTCTTT
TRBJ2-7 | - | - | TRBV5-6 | CASSPWLYEQYF | TGTGCCAGCAGCCCTTGGCTCTACGAGCAGTACTTC
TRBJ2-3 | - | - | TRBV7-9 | CASSLQGGNTDTQYF | TGTGCCAGCAGCCTACAAGGGGGGAACACAGATACGCAGTATTTT
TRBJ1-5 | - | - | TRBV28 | CASSTASGALNQPQHF | TGTGCCAGCAGTACCGCGTCCGGGGCACTCAATCAGCCCCAGCATTTT
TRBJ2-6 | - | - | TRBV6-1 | CASSEEVALGGGGANVLTF | TGTGCCAGCAGTGAAGAGGTAGCGTTAGGGGGAGGAGGGGCCAACGTCCTGACTTTC
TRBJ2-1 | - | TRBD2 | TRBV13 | CASSRTSFYEQFF | TGTGCCAGCAGCCGGACTAGTTTCTATGAGCAGTTCTTC
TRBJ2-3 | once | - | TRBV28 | CASSFRKYTDTQYF | TGTGCCAGCAGTTTTAGGAAGTATACAGATACGCAGTATTTT
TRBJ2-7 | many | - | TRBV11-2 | CASSPLGISEQYF | TGTGCCAGCAGCCCCCTGGGAATTAGCGAGCAGTACTTC
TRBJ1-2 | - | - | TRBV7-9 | CASSLSSGRDGYTF | TGTGCCAGCAGCTTAAGTTCAGGAAGGGATGGCTACACCTTC
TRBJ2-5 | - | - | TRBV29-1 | CSVERMAGETQYF | TGCAGCGTTGAAAGGATGGCGGGAGAGACCCAGTACTTC
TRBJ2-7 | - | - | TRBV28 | CASSEDGPVSAYEQYF | TGTGCCAGCAGTGAAGACGGGCCAGTCTCGGCCTACGAGCAGTACTTC
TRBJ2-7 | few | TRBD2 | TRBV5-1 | CASSLAGTSNEQYF | TGCGCCAGCAGCTTGGCCGGGACTAGTAACGAGCAGTACTTC
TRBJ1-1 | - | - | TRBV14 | CASSPRGGNTEAFF | TGTGCCAGCAGTCCTCGGGGAGGGAACACTGAAGCTTTCTTT
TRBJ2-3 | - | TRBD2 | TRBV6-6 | CATDPGGREGTDTQYF | TGTGCCACCGATCCGGGTGGGCGGGAGGGCACAGATACGCAGTATTTT
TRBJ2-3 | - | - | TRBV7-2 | CASSLVGITDTQYF | TGTGCCAGCAGCTTAGTTGGTATCACAGATACGCAGTATTTT
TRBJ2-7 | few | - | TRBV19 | CASSSQNLQGEQYF | TGTGCCAGTTCCTCCCAGAACCTCCAGGGCGAGCAGTACTTC
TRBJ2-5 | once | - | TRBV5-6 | CASRVQGLVVAQYF | TGTGCCAGCAGGGTACAGGGTCTTGTCGTGGCCCAGTACTTC
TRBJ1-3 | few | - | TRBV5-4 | CASSLAGITSGNTIYF | TGTGCCAGCAGCTTGGCAGGGATCACCTCTGGAAACACCATATATTTT
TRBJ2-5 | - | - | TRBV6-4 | CASSNRVGETQYF | TGTGCCAGCAGTAACAGGGTTGGGGAGACCCAGTACTTC
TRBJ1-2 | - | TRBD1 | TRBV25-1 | CASRGTGEDGYTF | TGTGCCAGCAGGGGGACAGGGGAGGATGGCTACACCTTC
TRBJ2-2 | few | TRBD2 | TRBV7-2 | CARAGVYTGELFF | TGTGCCAGAGCGGGAGTGTATACCGGGGAGCTGTTTTTT
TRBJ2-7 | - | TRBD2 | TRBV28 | CASSLSSGGVPYYEQYF | TGTGCCAGCAGTTTGTCCAGCGGGGGGGTCCCCTACTACGAGCAGTACTTC
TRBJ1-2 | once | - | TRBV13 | CASSREGTEPNYGYTF | TGTGCCAGCAGCCGGGAAGGGACGGAGCCTAACTATGGCTACACCTTC
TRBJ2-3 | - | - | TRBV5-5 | CASSLEADTQYF | TGTGCCAGCAGCTTGGAGGCAGATACGCAGTATTTT
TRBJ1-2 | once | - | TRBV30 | CAWSRSGRAYGYTF | TGTGCCTGGAGTCGGTCAGGACGGGCCTATGGCTACACCTTC
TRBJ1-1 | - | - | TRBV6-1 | CASSEFDRMAFF | TGTGCCAGCAGTGAATTCGACAGAATGGCTTTCTTT
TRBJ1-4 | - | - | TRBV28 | CASSAGHPRELFF | TGTGCCAGCAGTGCGGGACACCCGCGTGAACTGTTTTTT
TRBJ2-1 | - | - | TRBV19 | CASQPGTRIIYNEQFF | TGTGCCAGTCAACCCGGAACTAGAATCATATACAATGAGCAGTTCTTC
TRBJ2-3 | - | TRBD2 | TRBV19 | CASSQGGTSGSTDTQYF | TGTGCCAGTAGCCAAGGAGGGACTAGCGGTTCCACAGATACGCAGTATTTT
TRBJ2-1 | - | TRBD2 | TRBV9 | CASSVEAAGGPKSHEQFF | TGTGCCAGCAGCGTAGAGGCAGCGGGAGGGCCAAAATCCCATGAGCAGTTCTTC
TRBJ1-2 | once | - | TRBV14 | CASSQGAGIDYGYTF | TGTGCCAGCAGCCAGGGGGCCGGAATAGACTATGGCTACACCTTC
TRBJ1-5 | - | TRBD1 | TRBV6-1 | CASSRDRGGNQPQHF | TGTGCCAGCAGTCGGGACAGGGGCGGCAATCAGCCCCAGCATTTT
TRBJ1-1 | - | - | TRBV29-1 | CSAQSHRANTEAFF | TGCAGCGCCCAATCTCACAGGGCGAACACTGAAGCTTTCTTT
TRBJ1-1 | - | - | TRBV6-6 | CASSYSGTNTEAFF | TGTGCCAGCAGTTACTCAGGAACGAACACTGAAGCTTTCTTT
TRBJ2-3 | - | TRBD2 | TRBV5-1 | CAGSSGTSGGTDTQYF | TGCGCCGGCAGCTCCGGGACTAGCGGAGGCACAGATACGCAGTATTTT
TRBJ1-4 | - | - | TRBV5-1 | CASSLVGETNEKLFF | TGCGCCAGCAGCTTGGTTGGGGAAACTAATGAAAAACTGTTTTTT
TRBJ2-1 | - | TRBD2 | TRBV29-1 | CSVAREEQFF | TGCAGCGTTGCGCGGGAGGAGCAGTTCTTC
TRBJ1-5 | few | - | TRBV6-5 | CASSYSSGPGQPQHF | TGTGCCAGCAGTTACTCGAGCGGCCCGGGGCAGCCCCAGCATTTT
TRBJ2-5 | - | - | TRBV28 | CASSRSGRETQYF | TGTGCCAGCAGTCGAAGTGGGAGAGAGACCCAGTACTTC
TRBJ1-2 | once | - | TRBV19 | CASQIGSGADGYTF | TGTGCCAGTCAAATCGGGTCGGGGGCGGATGGCTACACCTTC
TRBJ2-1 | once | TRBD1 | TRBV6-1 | CASSSGTEDYNEQFF | TGTGCCAGCAGTTCCGGGACAGAAGATTACAATGAGCAGTTCTTC
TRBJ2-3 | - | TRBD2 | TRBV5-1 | CASSTSGQRDTQYF | TGCGCCAGCAGCACTAGCGGGCAACGGGATACGCAGTATTTT
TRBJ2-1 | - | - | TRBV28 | CASSPPGQGMLNEQFF | TGTGCCAGCAGTCCCCCGGGCCAGGGGATGTTAAATGAGCAGTTCTTC
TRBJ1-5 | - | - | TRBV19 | CASSIVGGGSNQPQHF | TGTGCCAGTAGTATCGTCGGGGGAGGAAGCAATCAGCCCCAGCATTTT
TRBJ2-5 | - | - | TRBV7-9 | CASSPDRTIQETQYF | TGTGCCAGCAGCCCCGACAGGACTATCCAAGAGACCCAGTACTTC
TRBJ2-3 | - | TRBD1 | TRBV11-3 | CASSLGTGTTDTQYF | TGTGCCAGCAGCTTAGGGACAGGGACAACAGATACGCAGTATTTT
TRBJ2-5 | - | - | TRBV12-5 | CASASPPGRAQYF | TGTGCTAGTGCCTCCCCCCCCGGGCGGGCCCAGTACTTC
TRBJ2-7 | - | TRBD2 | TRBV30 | CAWTALAGGYEQYF | TGTGCCTGGACGGCACTAGCGGGAGGGTACGAGCAGTACTTC
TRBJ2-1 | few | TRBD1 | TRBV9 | CASSTGAHNEQFF | TGTGCCAGCAGCACAGGGGCCCACAATGAGCAGTTCTTC
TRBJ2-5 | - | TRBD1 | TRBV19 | CASSSNRGETQYF | TGTGCCAGTAGTTCGAACAGGGGAGAGACCCAGTACTTC
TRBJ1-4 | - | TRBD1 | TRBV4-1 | CASSQGQGASTNEKLFF | TGCGCCAGCAGCCAAGGACAGGGGGCGTCCACTAATGAAAAACTGTTTTTT
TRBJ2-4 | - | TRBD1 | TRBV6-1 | CASSPPGQSKNIQYF | TGTGCCAGCAGCCCACCGGGACAGAGTAAAAACATTCAGTACTTC
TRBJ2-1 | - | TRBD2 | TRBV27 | CASSLAGPRYNEQFF | TGTGCCAGCAGCCTAGCGGGACCACGCTACAATGAGCAGTTCTTC
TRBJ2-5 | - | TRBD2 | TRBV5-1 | CASSLVSGRGETQYF | TGCGCCAGCAGCTTGGTCAGCGGGAGAGGGGAGACCCAGTACTTC
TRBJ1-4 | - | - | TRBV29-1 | CSVAREANEKLFF | TGCAGCGTTGCCAGGGAAGCTAATGAAAAACTGTTTTTT